This entry features one TCR beta chain sequence. The data are from a study of T cell changes during pregnancy in multiple sclerosis. Method: immunoSEQ multiplex PCR; TCRdb's copy keeps in-frame clones and lacks some. In the table there are more than 55,000 clones, 89% of which are singletons. The CDR3 consists of 12 residues. Per the germline V gene, CDR1 is GTSNPN and CDR2 is SVGIG (reference sequence). The V gene lost 2 bases and the J gene lost 8 bases, with 12 bases spanning the gap. This chain uses TRBV30 with TRBJ1-1; D is unresolved. The sequence was obtained from a female donor with multiple sclerosis, enrolled in a pregnancy study. The specimen comprised peripheral blood, sampled after pregnancy. CDR3 in amino acids: CAWSFGGYEAFF. The CDR3 coding sequence is TGTGCCTGGAGTTTTGGCGGATACGAAGCTTTCTTT.